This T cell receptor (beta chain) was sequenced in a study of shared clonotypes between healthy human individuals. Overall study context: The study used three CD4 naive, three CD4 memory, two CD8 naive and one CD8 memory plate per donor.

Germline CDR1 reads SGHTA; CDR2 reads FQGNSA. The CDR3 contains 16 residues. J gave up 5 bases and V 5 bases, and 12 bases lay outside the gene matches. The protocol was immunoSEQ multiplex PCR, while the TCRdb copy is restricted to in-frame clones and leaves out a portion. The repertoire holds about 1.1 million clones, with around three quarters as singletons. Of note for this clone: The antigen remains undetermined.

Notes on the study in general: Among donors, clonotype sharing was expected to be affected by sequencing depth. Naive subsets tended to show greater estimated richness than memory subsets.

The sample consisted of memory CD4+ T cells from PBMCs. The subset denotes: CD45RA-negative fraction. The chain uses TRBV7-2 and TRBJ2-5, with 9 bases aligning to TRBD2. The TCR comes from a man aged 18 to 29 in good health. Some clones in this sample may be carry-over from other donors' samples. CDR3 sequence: CASSGRGSGSVETQYF. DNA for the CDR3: TGTGCCAGCAGCGGGCGAGGTAGCGGGAGTGTCGAGACCCAGTACTTC. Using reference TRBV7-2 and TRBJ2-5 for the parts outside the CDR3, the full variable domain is GAGVSQSPSNKVTEKGKDVELRCDPISGHTALYWYRQSLGQGLEFLIYFQGNSAPDKSGLPSDRFSAERTGGSVSTLTIQRTQQEDSAVYLCASSGRGSGSVETQYFGPGTRLLVL.